A selection of T cell receptor beta chains follows, all from one sample in a study of cytomegalovirus exposure and HLA in healthy donors. Only in-frame clones appear in the TCRdb table, and some are missing; sequencing was by immunoSEQ multiplex PCR. The sample shows 140,000 to 150,000 clones, around two thirds of them seen only once. The sequenced material came from PBMCs. The receptors were sampled from a male donor in good health and CMV-seronegative. The CDR3 runs from the conserved cysteine through the conserved F or W. The D gene is left open where the match is weak. Clone size is stated in some rows and not others, as once, few, many or a class when expanded.

CDR3 | DNA | D | size | J | V
CASSTGQGGGEQYF | TGTGCCAGCAGCACCGGACAGGGGGGGGGCGAGCAGTACTTC | TRBD1 | NA | TRBJ2-7 | TRBV7-3
CASSLLSGQETEAFF | TGTGCCAGCAGCTTACTTTCAGGGCAGGAAACTGAAGCTTTCTTT | NA | NA | TRBJ1-1 | TRBV7-9
CASSQIQIRGPGNTIYF | TGCGCCAGCAGCCAAATACAGATCAGGGGTCCAGGAAACACCATATATTTT | NA | once | TRBJ1-3 | TRBV4-3
CASSPGGRGGGYPF | TGTGCCAGCAGCCCAGGGGGGCGGGGAGGAGGCTACCCCTTC | TRBD1 | NA | TRBJ1-2 | TRBV7-2
CASSQALAGGLETQYF | TGCGCCAGCAGCCAGGCCCTAGCGGGGGGGCTGGAGACCCAGTACTTC | TRBD2 | NA | TRBJ2-5 | TRBV4-1
CASSSPRGSGDSKTQYF | TGTGCCAGTAGTTCCCCGCGCGGTAGCGGGGATTCGAAGACCCAGTACTTC | TRBD2 | NA | TRBJ2-5 | TRBV19
CASSVDRGHYGYTF | TGTGCCAGTAGTGTGGACAGGGGGCATTATGGCTACACCTTC | TRBD1 | NA | TRBJ1-2 | TRBV19
CASSEVGSLNTEAFF | TGTGCCAGCAGTGAGGTGGGCAGCTTGAACACTGAAGCTTTCTTT | NA | NA | TRBJ1-1 | TRBV2
CASSSDYYEQYF | TGTGCCAGCAGCTCAGACTACTACGAGCAGTACTTC | NA | NA | TRBJ2-7 | TRBV11-2
CASRPTEPGNQPQHF | TGTGCCAGCAGACCGACAGAACCGGGCAATCAGCCCCAGCATTTT | NA | NA | TRBJ1-5 | TRBV28
CASSFERTEAFF | TGTGCCAGCAGCTTTGAGCGAACTGAAGCTTTCTTT | NA | NA | TRBJ1-1 | TRBV11-1
CASSLEGRAADTQYF | TGTGCCAGCAGCTTAGAGGGCAGGGCGGCAGATACGCAGTATTTT | NA | NA | TRBJ2-3 | TRBV7-8
CASSEGQGAYNEQFF | TGTGCCAGCAGTGAAGGACAGGGGGCATACAATGAGCAGTTCTTC | TRBD1 | few | TRBJ2-1 | TRBV6-1
CAIRTGTGVQYF | TGTGCCATCAGAACCGGGACAGGCGTCCAGTACTTC | TRBD1 | NA | TRBJ2-5 | TRBV10-3
CASSIRGEKLFF | TGTGCCAGCAGCATTCGGGGTGAAAAACTGTTTTTT | NA | NA | TRBJ1-4 | TRBV11-2
CARYAQDYGYPF | TGTGCCCGCTACGCTCAAGACTATGGCTACCCCTTC | NA | NA | TRBJ1-2 | TRBV30
CAWSRGNYGYTF | TGTGCCTGGTCGCGGGGGAACTATGGCTACACCTTC | NA | NA | TRBJ1-2 | TRBV30
CASSIAGESYQETQYF | TGTGCCAGTAGTATTGCGGGGGAGTCGTACCAAGAGACCCAGTACTTC | TRBD2 | NA | TRBJ2-5 | TRBV19
CASSLNYGYTF | TGTGCCAGCAGCCTTAACTATGGCTACACCTTC | NA | few | TRBJ1-2 | TRBV5-6
CASSLLDSFYEQYF | TGTGCCAGCAGCTTACTCGACAGCTTCTACGAGCAGTACTTC | NA | NA | TRBJ2-7 | TRBV5-6
CASSLATNRAQETQYF | TGTGCCAGCAGCTTGGCTACTAACAGGGCCCAAGAGACCCAGTACTTC | NA | NA | TRBJ2-5 | TRBV5-4
CASSPLNENNQPQHF | TGTGCCAGCTCACCATTGAACGAGAACAATCAGCCCCAGCATTTT | NA | NA | TRBJ1-5 | TRBV18